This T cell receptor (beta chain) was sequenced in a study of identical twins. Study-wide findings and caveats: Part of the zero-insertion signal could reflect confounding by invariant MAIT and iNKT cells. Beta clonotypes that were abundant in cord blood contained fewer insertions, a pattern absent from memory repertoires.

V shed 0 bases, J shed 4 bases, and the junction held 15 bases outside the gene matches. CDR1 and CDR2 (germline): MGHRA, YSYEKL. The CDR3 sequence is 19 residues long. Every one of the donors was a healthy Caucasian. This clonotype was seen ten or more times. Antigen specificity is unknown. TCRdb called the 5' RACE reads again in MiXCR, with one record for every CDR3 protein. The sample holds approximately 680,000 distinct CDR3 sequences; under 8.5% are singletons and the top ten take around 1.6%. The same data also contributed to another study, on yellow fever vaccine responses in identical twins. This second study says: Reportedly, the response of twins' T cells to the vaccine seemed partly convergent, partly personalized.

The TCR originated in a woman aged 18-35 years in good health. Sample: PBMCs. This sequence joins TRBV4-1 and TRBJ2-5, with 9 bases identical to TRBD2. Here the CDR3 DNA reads TGCGCCAGCAGCCAAGATAGTAGCAGCGGGAGGCCACTAACAGAGACCCAGTACTTC. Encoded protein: CASSQDSSSGRPLTETQYF.